This T cell receptor beta chain originates from a study of human T cells and chemical hapten exposure. Study information: Patients were given diphenylcyclopropenone on the scalp weekly across the approximately 26-week study.

Only a few counts were recorded for this clonotype. As yet, its antigen is unknown. Study-wide results and limits: TCRs at high frequency, those above 1 in 1000, did not change with DPC sensitization. Among expanded TCRs, significantly more large CDR3 similarity clusters formed than among controls.

Time point noted: patch test 1, 2 weeks after DPC sensitization. Regarding treatment: therapeutic diphenylcyclopropenone sensitization with weekly scalp DPC. Total RNA was extracted from unfractionated whole blood. The CDR3 spans 15 residues. Germline CDR1 LGHNA, CDR2 YSLEER. Trimming left V 4 bases short and J 3 bases short, with 15 bases between. One entry per CDR3 protein results from TCRdb running MiXCR on the RACE reads. The sample holds over 45,000 distinct CDR3 sequences, roughly a tenth seen once. The sample was whole blood, taken in connection with sensitization to the hapten diphenylcyclopropenone (DPC). The receptor was isolated from a woman aged 40-49 years with alopecia areata. Some clones in this sample may be carry-over from other donors' samples. V is TRBV4-3 and J is TRBJ1-1, with D uncertain. CDR3 coding DNA: TGCGCCAGCAGCCTCTCCCTAGGTGGGGACACTGAAGCTTTCTTT. Translating gives CASSLSLGGDTEAFF.